The next 8 T cell receptor beta chains were all read from a single sample in a study of cytomegalovirus exposure and HLA in healthy donors. Researchers ran the PCR with 60 Vbeta and 13 Jbeta primers. Clones were sequenced by immunoSEQ multiplex PCR, and TCRdb holds only the in-frame ones, with some missing. The sample lists approximately 190,000 clones; over 70% were seen once. Material: PBMCs. Receptor source: a man aged 45-65 years in good health and CMV-seronegative.

The chain recombines TRBV5-1 with TRBJ2-1, with 11 bases identical to TRBD2. The germline gives CDR1 SGHRS, CDR2 YFSETQ. The junction had 4 bases not matched to a gene; V was cut back by 1 base and J by 7 bases. The CDR3 length is 15 residues. CDR3 in amino acids: CASSLIAGGQNEQFF. CDR3 nucleotide sequence: TGCGCCAGCAGCTTGATAGCGGGGGGGCAAAATGAGCAGTTCTTC.

This clone was counted a few times. This rearrangement joins TRBV29-1 to TRBJ1-2, with 7 bases that match TRBD1. Germline values: CDR1 SQVTM, CDR2 ANQGSEA. This CDR3 comprises 13 residues. Unmatched junction bases numbered 8, after V lost 6 bases and J lost 4 bases. In nucleotides, the CDR3 is TGCAGCGTCGACAGGGACCCAATCTATGGCTACACCTTC. This sequence encodes CSVDRDPIYGYTF.

In the case of this clone: Germline and junction disagree at one end, which may indicate a read error. The chain joins TRBV15 to TRBJ1-1; 7 nucleotides match TRBD1. This CDR3 has 14 residues. CDR1 and CDR2 from the germline V gene are LNHNV and YYDKDF (reference sequence). CDR3 DNA sequence: TGTGCCACCAGCAGGGACAGGTTGAACACTGAAGCTTTTTTT. Protein product: CATSRDRLNTEAFF.

This clone was observed a handful of times. This chain joins TRBV7-6 and TRBJ2-1; possibly TRBD1 for D (5 bases). CDR1 SGHVS and CDR2 FNYEAQ come from the germline V gene. This CDR3 contains 13 residues. V was shortened by 3 bases and J by 9 bases, with 12 bases between the two germline ends. CDR3 in amino acids: CASSFRPGIEQFF. The DNA for the CDR3 is TGTGCCAGCAGCTTTAGGCCAGGGATTGAGCAGTTCTTC. Variable domain in full (rest from reference TRBV7-6 and TRBJ2-1): GAGVSQSPRYKVTKRGQDVALRCDPISGHVSLYWYRQALGQGPEFLTYFNYEAQQDKSGLPNDRFSAERPEGSISTLTIQRTEQRDSAMYRCASSFRPGIEQFFGPGTRLTVL.

This clone has more than one count but fewer than ten. The chain couples TRBV27 to TRBJ1-5; no clear D gene. Trimming took 0 bases from V and 8 from J, leaving 8 bases between them. This CDR3 is built from 13 residues. Germline V gives CDR1 MNHEY, CDR2 SMNVEV (reference sequence). DNA of the CDR3: TGTGCCAGCAGTTTATCCCCGGAGAAGCCCCAGCATTTT. Translating it yields CASSLSPEKPQHF.

The genes are TRBV4-3 and TRBJ2-1, with 9 bases matching TRBD2. Germline V lookup: CDR1 LGHNA, CDR2 YSLEER. V trimming: 4 bases; J trimming: 2 bases; junction bases outside the gene matches: 3. The CDR3 runs 15 residues. The CDR3 nucleotides are TGCGCCAGCAGCCTCGCTAGCGGGACCTACAATGAGCAGTTCTTC. Translation: CASSLASGTYNEQFF.

This chain uses TRBV11-2 with TRBJ2-5, with 9 bases lining up with TRBD2. V was clipped by 2 bases and J by 1 base; unmatched bases: 5. CDR3 length: 16 amino acids. The germline V gene has CDR1 SGHAT and CDR2 FQNNGV. The CDR3 loop reads CASSLSTSGSQETQYF. The CDR3 DNA reads as TGTGCCAGCAGCTTATCGACTAGCGGCTCCCAAGAGACCCAGTACTTC.

The genes are TRBV5-6 and TRBJ2-7; 9 nucleotides line up with TRBD1. J lost 2 bases, V lost 4 bases, and 7 bases had no gene match. Germline CDR1 SGHDT, CDR2 YYEEEE. CDR3 length equals 15 residues. CDR3 bases: TGTGCCAGCAGCATTCGGGGACAGGGAGCCTACGAGCAGTACTTC. As protein: CASSIRGQGAYEQYF. The whole variable domain, filled in from reference TRBV5-6 and TRBJ2-7, reads DAGVTQSPTHLIKTRGQQVTLRCSPKSGHDTVSWYQQALGQGPQFIFQYYEEEERQRGNFPDRFSGHQFPNYSSELNVNALLLGDSALYLCASSIRGQGAYEQYFGPGTRLTVT.